This passage covers 18 T cell receptor beta chains from one sample sequenced in a study of cytomegalovirus exposure and HLA in healthy donors. Primers included in the PCR were 60 Vbeta and 13 Jbeta primers. Only in-frame clones appear in the TCRdb table, and some are missing; sequencing was by immunoSEQ multiplex PCR. The repertoire holds about 250,000 clones, with roughly 70% as singletons. The sequenced material came from PBMCs. The receptors were sampled from a female donor in good health and CMV-seronegative.

The CDR3 bases are TGTGCCAGCAGCGTACTTGGGAGGGCCTTTACTGATACGCAGTATTTT. Encoded protein: CASSVLGRAFTDTQYF. V is TRBV9 and J is TRBJ2-3; TRBD2 matches 7 bases. J was trimmed by 6 bases and V by 1 base; bases with no gene match: 11. CDR1 and CDR2 (germline): SGDLS, YYNGEE. The CDR3 runs 16 residues.

The chain recombines TRBV18 with TRBJ2-1; 13 bases map to TRBD2. The CDR3 spans 17 residues. The germline V gene encodes CDR1 KGHSH and CDR2 LQKENI. V lost 2 bases and J lost 8; bases outside the gene matches: 9. DNA of the CDR3: TGTGCCAGCTCACCAGCTGGACTAGCGGGAGCTTTCCATGAGCAGTTCTTC. This translates into CASSPAGLAGAFHEQFF.

About this clone: Germline is not matched at one junction end, which may reflect a read error. The chain couples TRBV25-1 to TRBJ2-5, with D tentatively TRBD2 (5 bases). The germline CDR1 and CDR2 sequences are MGHDK and SYGVNS. This CDR3 is built from 14 residues. The CDR3 loop reads CASSEYSGSETRYF. The DNA for the CDR3 is TGTGCCAGCAGTGAATATAGTGGGAGTGAGACCCGGTACTTC.

The chain is built from TRBV5-6 and TRBJ2-2; a weak D match, TRBD2 (6 bases). CDR3 length equals 16 residues. The V end lost 4 bases, the J end lost 6 bases, and 19 bases lay between the germline ends. Germline-derived CDR1 and CDR2 are SGHDT and YYEEEE. CDR3 coding DNA: TGTGCCAGCAGCGGGGCCCGGGGGTGGTTTTCCGGGGAGCTGTTTTTT. It translates to CASSGARGWFSGELFF.

The CDR3 spells CASRRTGENNQPQHF. The CDR3 nucleotides are TGTGCCAGCAGGCGGACAGGGGAGAACAATCAGCCCCAGCATTTT. The rearrangement uses TRBV5-7 and TRBJ1-5, with TRBD1 matching 9 bases. TRBV5-7 is given ORF status, its function remaining uncertain. V lost 5 bases, J lost 3 bases, and 6 bases stayed unmatched. This CDR3 is 15 amino acids long.

This clone turned up a few times. The chain is built from TRBV18 and TRBJ2-7; no firm D call. Germline V lookup: CDR1 KGHSH, CDR2 LQKENI. The V gene lost 2 bases and the J gene lost 3 bases, with 5 bases spanning the gap. The CDR3 is 12 residues long. The CDR3 region has the DNA TGTGCCAGCTCACCAAACAGCTACGAGCAGTACTTC. It encodes CASSPNSYEQYF. Variable domain in full (rest from reference TRBV18 and TRBJ2-7): NAGVMQNPRHLVRRRGQEARLRCSPMKGHSHVYWYRQLPEEGLKFMVYLQKENIIDESGMPKERFSAEFPKEGPSILRIQQVVRGDSAAYFCASSPNSYEQYFGPGTRLTVT.

The chain joins TRBV19 to TRBJ2-7, with 8 bases that match TRBD2. V was clipped by 5 bases and J by 5 bases; unmatched bases: 11. The CDR3 is 15 amino acids. Per germline, CDR1 LNHDA and CDR2 SQIVND (reference sequence). The CDR3 loop reads CASSPGAGVNNEQYF. The CDR3 DNA follows: TGTGCCAGTAGTCCGGGAGCGGGAGTGAATAACGAGCAGTACTTC.

This clone came up a few times. V is TRBV7-6 and J is TRBJ2-7; 7 bases fit TRBD2. V gave up 4 bases and J gave up 6 bases; unmatched junction bases: 12. The germline CDR1 and CDR2 sequences are SGHVS and FNYEAQ. The CDR3 loop spans 15 amino acids. CDR3 nucleotide sequence: TGTGCCAGCAGCTCCATTGGGATTACGGGGGGCGAGCAGTACTTC. Its translation: CASSSIGITGGEQYF. Complete variable domain (other parts from reference TRBV7-6 and TRBJ2-7): GAGVSQSPRYKVTKRGQDVALRCDPISGHVSLYWYRQALGQGPEFLTYFNYEAQQDKSGLPNDRFSAERPEGSISTLTIQRTEQRDSAMYRCASSSIGITGGEQYFGPGTRLTVT.

The rearrangement uses TRBV19 and TRBJ2-7, with 9 bases lining up with TRBD1. The CDR3 contains 13 residues. The trim removed 5 bases at V and 1 base at J, leaving 0 bases unmatched. Germline loops: CDR1 LNHDA, CDR2 SQIVND (reference sequence). The CDR3 sequence is CASSDRGSYEQYF. The DNA for the CDR3 is TGTGCCAGTAGTGACAGGGGGTCCTACGAGCAGTACTTC. Full variable domain (rest looked up from reference TRBV19 and TRBJ2-7): DGGITQSPKYLFRKEGQNVTLSCEQNLNHDAMYWYRQDPGQGLRLIYYSQIVNDFQKGDIAEGYSVSREKKESFPLTVTSAQKNPTAFYLCASSDRGSYEQYFGPGTRLTVT.

CDR3: CASSGWTGRFNNEQFF. The CDR3 DNA reads TGTGCCAGCAGTGGGTGGACAGGGCGCTTCAACAATGAGCAGTTCTTC. This chain links TRBV6-1 with TRBJ2-1; 8 bases agree with TRBD1. The CDR3 is made up of 16 amino acids. V lost 4 bases and J lost 5; bases outside the gene matches: 10. Germline assignment: CDR1 MNHNS and CDR2 SASEGT.

The J gene is TRBJ2-2, the V gene TRBV6-1; possibly TRBD2 for D (5 bases). The CDR3 is made up of 15 amino acids. Germline V gene sequence: CDR1 MNHNS, CDR2 SASEGT. V was clipped by 6 bases and J by 0 bases, with 11 bases between them. The CDR3 DNA follows: TGTGCCAGCAGGTCCCTAGCTACGAACACCGGGGAGCTGTTTTTT. This translates into CASRSLATNTGELFF.

The V gene is TRBV6-1, the J gene TRBJ2-5; D is unclear. The CDR3 has 13 residues. Germline V gene lookup returns CDR1 MNHNS and CDR2 SASEGT. Between the trimmed V and J ends, which lost 3 bases and 0 bases, there was a span of 5 bases. CDR3 sequence reads: CASSDLDQETQYF. The CDR3 DNA sequence: TGTGCCAGCAGTGACCTAGACCAAGAGACCCAGTACTTC.

This clone was observed a single time. The chain couples TRBV11-2 to TRBJ2-3; 9 bases are a match to TRBD2. V was clipped by 5 bases and J by 6 bases; unmatched bases: 9. CDR1 SGHAT and CDR2 FQNNGV come from the germline V gene. There are 15 residues in the CDR3. The CDR3 loop is CASSQAGLARDTQYF. The CDR3, as DNA: TGTGCCAGCAGCCAGGCCGGACTAGCGAGGGATACGCAGTATTTT.

The chain carries TRBV6-4 and TRBJ2-1; tentatively, D is TRBD1 (5 bases). Germline assignment: CDR1 MRHNA and CDR2 SNTAGT. With 4 bases removed from V and 4 bases from J, the gap between germline ends came to 8 bases. There are 13 residues in the CDR3. CDR3 sequence: CASSGGEYNEQFF. The CDR3 DNA follows: TGTGCCAGCAGTGGGGGCGAGTACAATGAGCAGTTCTTC.

A single count supports this clone. The rearrangement links TRBV7-9 to TRBJ2-1, with D unclear. This CDR3 has 12 residues. Trimming stripped 1 base from V and 7 bases from J, with 5 bases between. Per germline, CDR1 SEHNR and CDR2 FQNEAQ (reference sequence). This CDR3 reads CASSLVQNEQFF. The CDR3 DNA follows: TGTGCCAGCAGCTTAGTACAGAATGAGCAGTTCTTC.

This sequence joins TRBV7-9 and TRBJ2-3, with D possibly TRBD1 on 5 matching bases. This CDR3 has 12 amino acids. V dropped 7 bases and J dropped 5 bases, with 10 bases sitting between them. Germline CDR1 reads SEHNR; CDR2 reads FQNEAQ (reference sequence). This chain's CDR3 is CASKTVRDTQYF. DNA for the CDR3: TGTGCCAGCAAGACAGTCAGAGATACGCAGTATTTT.

The chain has TRBV5-4 and TRBJ2-3; 8 nucleotides align to TRBD1. The germline gives CDR1 SGHNT, CDR2 YYREEE (reference sequence). Trimming took 4 bases from V and 2 from J; bases not matched to a gene: 6. This CDR3 has 15 amino acids. As DNA, the CDR3 is TGTGCCAGCAGCCCAGGGGGCGCGAACACAGATACGCAGTATTTT. Protein: CASSPGGANTDTQYF.

The rearrangement joins TRBV5-1 to TRBJ1-2, with D perhaps matching TRBD1 (6 bases). Germline V gene sequence: CDR1 SGHRS, CDR2 YFSETQ. Trimming removed 0 bases from V and 3 bases from J, with 9 bases in between. This CDR3 has 14 amino acids. CDR3 in DNA: TGCGCCAGCAGCTTGGCAGGGGACGACTATGGCTACACCTTC. Its protein is CASSLAGDDYGYTF.